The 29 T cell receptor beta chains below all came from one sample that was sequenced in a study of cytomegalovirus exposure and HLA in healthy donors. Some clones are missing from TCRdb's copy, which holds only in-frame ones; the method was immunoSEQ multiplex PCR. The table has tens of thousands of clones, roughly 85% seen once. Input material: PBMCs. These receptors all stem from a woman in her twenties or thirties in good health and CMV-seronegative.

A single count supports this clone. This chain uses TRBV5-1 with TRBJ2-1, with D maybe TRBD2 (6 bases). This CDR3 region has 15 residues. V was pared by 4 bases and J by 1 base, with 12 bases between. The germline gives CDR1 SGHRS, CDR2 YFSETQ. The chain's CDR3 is CASSPVGGSYNEQFF. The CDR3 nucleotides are TGCGCCAGCAGCCCGGTGGGGGGATCCTACAATGAGCAGTTCTTC.

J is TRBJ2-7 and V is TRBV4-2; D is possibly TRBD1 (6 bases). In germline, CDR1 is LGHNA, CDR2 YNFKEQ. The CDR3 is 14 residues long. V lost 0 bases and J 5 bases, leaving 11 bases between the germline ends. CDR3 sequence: CASSQDHRANEQYF. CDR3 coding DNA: TGTGCCAGCAGCCAAGATCACAGGGCCAACGAGCAGTACTTC.

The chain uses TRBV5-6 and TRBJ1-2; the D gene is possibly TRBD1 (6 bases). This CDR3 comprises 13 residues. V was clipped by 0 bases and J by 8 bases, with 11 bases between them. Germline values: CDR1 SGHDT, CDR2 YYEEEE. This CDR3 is CASSLEQGWGYTF. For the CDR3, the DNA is TGTGCCAGCAGCTTGGAACAGGGTTGGGGCTACACCTTC.

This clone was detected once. The CDR3: CASSFSLQGANTEAFF. The DNA for the CDR3 is TGTGCCAGCAGTTTCTCATTACAGGGGGCCAACACTGAAGCTTTCTTT. The chain recombines TRBV6-6 with TRBJ1-1; 9 nucleotides line up with TRBD1. The CDR3 runs 16 residues. The ends lost 4 bases at V and 2 bases at J; junction bases unmatched: 8. CDR1 and CDR2 from the germline V gene are MNHNY and SVGAGI (reference sequence).

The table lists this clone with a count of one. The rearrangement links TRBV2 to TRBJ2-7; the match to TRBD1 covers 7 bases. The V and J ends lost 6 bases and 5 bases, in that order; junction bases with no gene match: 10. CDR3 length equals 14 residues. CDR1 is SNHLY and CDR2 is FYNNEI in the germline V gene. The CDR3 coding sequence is TGTGCCAGCAGAAGGGGGCAGGAACAGGACGAGCAGTACTTC. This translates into CASRRGQEQDEQYF.

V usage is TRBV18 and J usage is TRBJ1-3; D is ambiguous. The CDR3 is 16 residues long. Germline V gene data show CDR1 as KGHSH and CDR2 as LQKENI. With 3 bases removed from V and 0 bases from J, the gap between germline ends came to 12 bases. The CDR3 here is CASSPQWGDSGNTIYF. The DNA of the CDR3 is TGTGCCAGCTCACCCCAGTGGGGAGACTCTGGAAACACCATATATTTT.

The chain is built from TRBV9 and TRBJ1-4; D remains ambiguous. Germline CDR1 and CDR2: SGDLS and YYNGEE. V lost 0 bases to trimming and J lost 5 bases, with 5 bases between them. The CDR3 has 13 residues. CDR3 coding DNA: TGTGCCAGCAGCGTAGGTCTGAATGAAAAACTGTTTTTT. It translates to CASSVGLNEKLFF.

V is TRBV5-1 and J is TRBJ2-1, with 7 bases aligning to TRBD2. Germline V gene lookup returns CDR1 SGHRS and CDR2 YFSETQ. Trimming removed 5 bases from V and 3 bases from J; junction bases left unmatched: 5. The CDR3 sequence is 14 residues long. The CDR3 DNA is TGCGCCAGCAGGGCGGGAGACGGCTACAATGAGCAGTTCTTC. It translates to CASRAGDGYNEQFF.

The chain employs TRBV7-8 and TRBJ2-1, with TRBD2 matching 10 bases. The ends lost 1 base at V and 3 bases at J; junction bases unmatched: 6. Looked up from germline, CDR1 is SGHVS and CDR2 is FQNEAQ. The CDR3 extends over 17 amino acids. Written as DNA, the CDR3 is TGTGCCAGCAGCTTAGGGGGGCTAGCGGGAGACTACAATGAGCAGTTCTTC. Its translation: CASSLGGLAGDYNEQFF.

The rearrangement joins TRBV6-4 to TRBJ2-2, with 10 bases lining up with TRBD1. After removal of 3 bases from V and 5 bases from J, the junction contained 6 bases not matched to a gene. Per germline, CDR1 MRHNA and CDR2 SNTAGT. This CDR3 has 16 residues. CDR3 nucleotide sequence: TGTGCCAGCAGTGAGGACGGACAGGGGGGAACCGGGGAGCTGTTTTTT. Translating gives CASSEDGQGGTGELFF.

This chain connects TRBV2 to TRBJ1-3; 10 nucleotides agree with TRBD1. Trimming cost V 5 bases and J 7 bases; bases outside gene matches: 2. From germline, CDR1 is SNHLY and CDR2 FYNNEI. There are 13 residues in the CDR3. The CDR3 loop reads CASSSGQGNTIYF. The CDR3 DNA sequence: TGTGCCAGCAGTTCGGGACAGGGGAACACCATATATTTT.

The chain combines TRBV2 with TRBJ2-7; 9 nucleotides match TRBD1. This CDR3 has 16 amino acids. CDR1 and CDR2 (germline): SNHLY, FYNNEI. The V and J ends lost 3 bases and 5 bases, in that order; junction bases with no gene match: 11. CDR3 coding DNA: TGTGCCAGCAGTGAGAGGACCGGGACAGGGAAGGACGAGCAGTACTTC. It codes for CASSERTGTGKDEQYF.

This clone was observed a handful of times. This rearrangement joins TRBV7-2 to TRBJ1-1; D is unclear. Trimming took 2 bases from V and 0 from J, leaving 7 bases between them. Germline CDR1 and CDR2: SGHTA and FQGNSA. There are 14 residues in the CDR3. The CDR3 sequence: CASSLMGLNTEAFF. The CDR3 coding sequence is TGTGCCAGCAGCTTAATGGGCTTGAACACTGAAGCTTTCTTT.

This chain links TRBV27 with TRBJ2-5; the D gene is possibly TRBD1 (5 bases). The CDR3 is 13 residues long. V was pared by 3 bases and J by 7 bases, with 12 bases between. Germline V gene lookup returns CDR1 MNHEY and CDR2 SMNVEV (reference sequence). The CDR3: CASSFSGQGTQYF. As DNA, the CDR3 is TGTGCCAGCAGTTTCTCGGGTCAGGGGACCCAGTACTTC.

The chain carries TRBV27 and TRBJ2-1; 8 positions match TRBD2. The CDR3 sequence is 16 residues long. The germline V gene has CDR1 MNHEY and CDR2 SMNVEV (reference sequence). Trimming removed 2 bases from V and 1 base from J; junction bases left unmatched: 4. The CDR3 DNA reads TGTGCCAGCAGTTTAGACAGCGGGAGTTCCTACAATGAGCAGTTCTTC. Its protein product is CASSLDSGSSYNEQFF.

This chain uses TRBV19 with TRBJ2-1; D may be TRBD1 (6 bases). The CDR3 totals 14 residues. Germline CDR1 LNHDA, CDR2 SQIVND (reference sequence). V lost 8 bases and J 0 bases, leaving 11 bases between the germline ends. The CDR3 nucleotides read TGTGCCAGTCAGGGGCAGAGCTCCTACAATGAGCAGTTCTTC. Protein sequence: CASQGQSSYNEQFF.

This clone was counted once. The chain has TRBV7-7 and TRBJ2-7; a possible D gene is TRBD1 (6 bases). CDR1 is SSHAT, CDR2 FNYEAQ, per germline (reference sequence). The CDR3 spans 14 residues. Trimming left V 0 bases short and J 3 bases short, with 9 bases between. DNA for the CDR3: TGTGCCAGCAGCTTAGCTACAGGGTTCTACGAGCAGTACTTC. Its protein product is CASSLATGFYEQYF.

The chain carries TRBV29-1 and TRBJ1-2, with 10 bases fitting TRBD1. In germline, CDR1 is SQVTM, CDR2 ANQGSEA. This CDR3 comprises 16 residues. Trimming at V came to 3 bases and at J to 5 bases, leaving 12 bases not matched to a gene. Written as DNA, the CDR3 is TGCAGCGTTGATGGGACAGGGGAGAGGCCCACTTATGGCTACACCTTC. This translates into CSVDGTGERPTYGYTF.

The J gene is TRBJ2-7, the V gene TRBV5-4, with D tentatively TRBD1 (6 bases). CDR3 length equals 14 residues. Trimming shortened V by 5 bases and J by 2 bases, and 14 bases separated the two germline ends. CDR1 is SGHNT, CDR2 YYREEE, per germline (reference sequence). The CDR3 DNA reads TGTGCCAGCAGTCCGACAGCAGGGGCCTACGAGCAGTACTTC. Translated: CASSPTAGAYEQYF.

This CDR3 is CASSLSQGVQYF. The DNA for the CDR3 is TGTGCCAGCAGCCTTTCACAGGGCGTGCAGTATTTT. The chain combines TRBV6-5 with TRBJ2-3; possibly TRBD1 for D (6 bases). V was clipped by 6 bases and J by 11 bases, with 15 bases between them. Germline CDR1 is MNHEY and CDR2 is SVGAGI. The CDR3 has 12 amino acids.

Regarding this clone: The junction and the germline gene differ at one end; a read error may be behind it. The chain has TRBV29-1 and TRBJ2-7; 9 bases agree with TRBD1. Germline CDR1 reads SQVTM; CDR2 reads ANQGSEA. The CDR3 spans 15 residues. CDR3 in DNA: TGCAGCGTGGAAGAGAGGACAGGGGCATCCTACGAGCAGTACTTC. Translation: CSVEERTGASYEQYF.

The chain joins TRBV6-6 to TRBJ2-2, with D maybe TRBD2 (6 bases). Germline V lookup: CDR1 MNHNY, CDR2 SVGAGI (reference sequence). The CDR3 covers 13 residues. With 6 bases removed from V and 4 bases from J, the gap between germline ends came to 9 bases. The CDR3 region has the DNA TGTGCCAGCAGCGGGAGCGGCACCGGGGAGCTGTTTTTT. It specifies CASSGSGTGELFF.

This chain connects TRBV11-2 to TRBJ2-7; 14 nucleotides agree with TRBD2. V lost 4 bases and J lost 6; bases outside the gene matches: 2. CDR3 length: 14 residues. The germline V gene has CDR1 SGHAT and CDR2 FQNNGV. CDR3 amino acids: CASSSGLAGVEQYF. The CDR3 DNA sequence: TGTGCCAGCAGCTCGGGACTAGCGGGAGTCGAGCAGTACTTC.

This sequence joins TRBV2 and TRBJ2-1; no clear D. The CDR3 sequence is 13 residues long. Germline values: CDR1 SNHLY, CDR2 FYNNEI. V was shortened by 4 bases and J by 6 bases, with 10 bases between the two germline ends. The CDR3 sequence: CASSAEAINEQFF. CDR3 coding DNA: TGTGCCAGCAGTGCCGAGGCCATCAATGAGCAGTTCTTC.

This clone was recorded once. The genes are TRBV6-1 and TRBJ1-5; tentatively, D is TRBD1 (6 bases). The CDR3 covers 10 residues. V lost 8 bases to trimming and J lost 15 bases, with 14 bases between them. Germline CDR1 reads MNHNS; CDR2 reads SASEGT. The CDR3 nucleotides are TGTGCCAGCTGGGGGGGGGCTCTGCATTTT. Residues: CASWGGALHF.

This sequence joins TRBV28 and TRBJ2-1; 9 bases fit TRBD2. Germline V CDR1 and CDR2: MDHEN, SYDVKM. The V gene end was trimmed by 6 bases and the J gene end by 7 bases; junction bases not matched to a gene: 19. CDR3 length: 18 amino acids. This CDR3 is CASRSQGSLAGVKNEQFF. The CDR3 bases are TGTGCCAGCAGATCACAGGGCAGCTTAGCGGGAGTCAAGAATGAGCAGTTCTTC. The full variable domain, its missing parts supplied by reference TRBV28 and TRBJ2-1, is DVKVTQSSRYLVKRTGEKVFLECVQDMDHENMFWYRQDPGLGLRLIYFSYDVKMKEKGDIPEGYSVSREKKERFSLILESASTNQTSMYLCASRSQGSLAGVKNEQFFGPGTRLTVL.

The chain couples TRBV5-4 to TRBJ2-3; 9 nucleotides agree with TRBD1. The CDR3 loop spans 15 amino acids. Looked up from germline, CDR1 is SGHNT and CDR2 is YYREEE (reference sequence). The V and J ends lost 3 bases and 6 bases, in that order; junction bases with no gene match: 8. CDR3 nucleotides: TGTGCCAGCAGCTACGGACAGGGGCTTTGGGATACGCAGTATTTT. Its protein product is CASSYGQGLWDTQYF.

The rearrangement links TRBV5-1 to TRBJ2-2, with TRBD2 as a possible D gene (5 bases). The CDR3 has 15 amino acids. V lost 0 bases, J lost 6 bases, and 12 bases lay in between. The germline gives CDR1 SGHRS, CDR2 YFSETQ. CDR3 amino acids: CASSLGGGGAGELFF. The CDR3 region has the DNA TGCGCCAGCAGCTTGGGTGGAGGCGGTGCCGGGGAGCTGTTTTTT.

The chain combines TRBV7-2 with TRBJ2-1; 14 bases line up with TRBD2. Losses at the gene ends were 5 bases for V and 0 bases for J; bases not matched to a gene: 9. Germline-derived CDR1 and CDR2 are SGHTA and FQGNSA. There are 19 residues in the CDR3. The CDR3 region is CASSRRTSGRTSSYNEQFF. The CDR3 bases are TGTGCCAGCAGCAGGCGGACTAGCGGGAGGACCAGCTCCTACAATGAGCAGTTCTTC.